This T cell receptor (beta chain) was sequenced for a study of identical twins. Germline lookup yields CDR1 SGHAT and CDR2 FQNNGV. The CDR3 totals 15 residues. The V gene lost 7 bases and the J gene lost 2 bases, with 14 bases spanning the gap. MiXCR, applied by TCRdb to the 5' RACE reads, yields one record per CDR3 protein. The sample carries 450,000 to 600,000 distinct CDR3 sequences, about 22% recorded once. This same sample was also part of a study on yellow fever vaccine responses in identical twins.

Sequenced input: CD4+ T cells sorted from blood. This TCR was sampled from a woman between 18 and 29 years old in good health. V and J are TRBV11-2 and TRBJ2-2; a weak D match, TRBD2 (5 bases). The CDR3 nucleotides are TGTGCCAGCATACCCCCGACTATTAACACCGGGGAGCTGTTTTTT. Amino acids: CASIPPTINTGELFF.